This TCR beta chain was identified in a study of blood T cell repertoires in COVID-19. As for the study in general: COVID-19 samples from acute and convalescent phases originated in the United States, Italy and Spain.

Produced via immunoSEQ multiplex PCR; TCRdb's table is partial and in-frame only. The repertoire holds 410,000 or so clones, with around 91% as singletons. The V gene end was trimmed by 8 bases and the J gene end by 2 bases; junction bases not matched to a gene: 12. The CDR3 consists of 18 residues. CDR1 and CDR2 (germline): SNHLY, FYNNEI. This TCR was sampled from a woman between 35 and 50 years old with COVID-19, enrolled during active disease. Specimen: peripheral blood. The rearrangement links TRBV2 to TRBJ2-1; 13 bases line up with TRBD2. The CDR3 protein is CASYRAGTSGTTYNEQFF. The DNA of the CDR3 is TGTGCCAGCTATCGGGCCGGGACTAGCGGGACCACCTACAATGAGCAGTTCTTC.